The 18 T cell receptor beta chains below were found in one sample sequenced in a study of blood T cell repertoires in COVID-19. This table comes from immunoSEQ multiplex PCR, and its TCRdb copy is limited to in-frame clones, with some not included. The repertoire holds approximately 140,000 clones, with almost 90% as singletons. What was sequenced was peripheral blood. These receptors were collected from a human donor in a cohort sampled during active COVID-19.

This clone was counted once. The chain couples TRBV2 to TRBJ2-1; D is unresolved. This CDR3 contains 18 residues. V was cut by 4 bases and J by 0 bases, with 19 bases left in between. In germline, CDR1 is SNHLY, CDR2 FYNNEI. CDR3 protein: CASSVDPRDPSSYNEQFF. CDR3 sequence (DNA): TGTGCCAGCAGTGTAGACCCACGCGATCCTAGCTCCTACAATGAGCAGTTCTTC.

This clone was seen once. The rearrangement joins TRBV19 to TRBJ2-3, with 10 bases fitting TRBD2. This CDR3 spans 16 amino acids. Germline V lookup: CDR1 LNHDA, CDR2 SQIVND (reference sequence). The V segment lost 1 base and the J segment 4 bases; nucleotides outside the gene matches: 5. For the CDR3, the DNA is TGTGCCAGTAGTATAGGTGGGACTAGCGCCCCAGATACGCAGTATTTT. This gives the protein CASSIGGTSAPDTQYF.

There are a few counts of this clone. V usage is TRBV5-1 and J usage is TRBJ2-7; 9 bases fit TRBD1. V shed 5 bases, J shed 4 bases, and the junction held 7 bases outside the gene matches. Germline values: CDR1 SGHRS, CDR2 YFSETQ. This CDR3 has 14 residues. In nucleotides, the CDR3 is TGCGCCAGCAGACGGGACAGGGATACTTACGAGCAGTACTTC. Its protein is CASRRDRDTYEQYF.

The V and J genes are TRBV19 and TRBJ1-2; a weak D match, TRBD1 (5 bases). V lost 6 bases, J lost 5 bases, and 16 bases lay in between. CDR3 size: 14 residues. The germline V gene encodes CDR1 LNHDA and CDR2 SQIVND (reference sequence). The CDR3 DNA is TGTGCCAGTAGCCCAACAGGTATCGAGTATGGCTACACCTTC. Amino acids: CASSPTGIEYGYTF.

The chain has TRBV28 and TRBJ1-4; TRBD1 agrees at 7 bases. V trimming: 6 bases; J trimming: 6 bases; junction bases outside the gene matches: 16. The germline V gene has CDR1 MDHEN and CDR2 SYDVKM. The CDR3 is 17 amino acids. The DNA of the CDR3 is TGTGCCAGCAGCGAAACCCCGACAGGGAGGTATTATGAAAAACTGTTTTTT. This codes for CASSETPTGRYYEKLFF. Together with reference TRBV28 and TRBJ1-4, the CDR3 gives the full variable domain: DVKVTQSSRYLVKRTGEKVFLECVQDMDHENMFWYRQDPGLGLRLIYFSYDVKMKEKGDIPEGYSVSREKKERFSLILESASTNQTSMYLCASSETPTGRYYEKLFFGSGTQLSVL.

The rearrangement links TRBV2 to TRBJ1-1; TRBD1 might be the D (5 bases). Germline V CDR1 and CDR2: SNHLY, FYNNEI. V dropped 6 bases and J dropped 10 bases, with 24 bases sitting between them. The CDR3 is 15 amino acids. Written as DNA, the CDR3 is TGTGCCAGCAGGGCGATTCTAAACCTGGGGCCTGCAGCTTTCTTT. Translating it yields CASRAILNLGPAAFF.

The J gene is TRBJ2-7, the V gene TRBV9; D gene unclear. Between the trimmed V and J ends, which lost 4 bases and 2 bases, there was a span of 13 bases. Germline CDR1 SGDLS, CDR2 YYNGEE. The CDR3 extends over 14 amino acids. Written as DNA, the CDR3 is TGTGCCAGCAGCCCAAGTTCCACTCCCTACGAGCAGTACTTC. This codes for CASSPSSTPYEQYF. Looking up the rest from reference TRBV9 and TRBJ2-7 gives the full variable domain: DSGVTQTPKHLITATGQRVTLRCSPRSGDLSVYWYQQSLDQGLQFLIQYYNGEERAKGNILERFSAQQFPDLHSELNLSSLELGDSALYFCASSPSSTPYEQYFGPGTRLTVT.

The chain carries TRBV9 and TRBJ2-3; 8 nucleotides match TRBD2. This CDR3 has 19 amino acids. Germline CDR1 and CDR2: SGDLS and YYNGEE. The trim removed 2 bases at V and 4 bases at J, leaving 18 bases unmatched. CDR3 nucleotides: TGTGCCAGCAGCGTGCCAAGGGGACTAGGGCCCGGGCCCCCAGATACGCAGTATTTT. Its translation is CASSVPRGLGPGPPDTQYF.

The rearrangement uses TRBV7-2 and TRBJ2-5; 8 bases are a match to TRBD2. The CDR3 has 16 amino acids. With V trimmed by 1 base and J by 5 bases, 9 bases remained unmatched. Germline V gene data show CDR1 as SGHTA and CDR2 as FQGNSA. The CDR3 region has the DNA TGTGCCAGCAGCTTAGACGGGGGGGGGCGGCCCGAGACCCAGTACTTC. This translates into CASSLDGGGRPETQYF. Looking up the rest from reference TRBV7-2 and TRBJ2-5 gives the full variable domain: GAGVSQSPSNKVTEKGKDVELRCDPISGHTALYWYRQSLGQGLEFLIYFQGNSAPDKSGLPSDRFSAERTGGSVSTLTIQRTQQEDSAVYLCASSLDGGGRPETQYFGPGTRLLVL.

The sample holds one count of this clone. The gene calls are TRBV5-1 and TRBJ1-1; no clear D. The CDR3 covers 15 residues. Trimming pared 0 bases from V and 0 bases from J, leaving 9 bases between. Germline CDR1 and CDR2: SGHRS and YFSETQ. The CDR3, as DNA: TGCGCCAGCAGCTTGGGGGCAACCTTGAACACTGAAGCTTTCTTT. This codes for CASSLGATLNTEAFF.

The chain is built from TRBV28 and TRBJ1-5, with 7 bases fitting TRBD1. CDR3 length: 16 amino acids. Germline values: CDR1 MDHEN, CDR2 SYDVKM. V lost 7 bases, J lost 3 bases, and 12 bases stayed unmatched. The CDR3 loop reads CASIGGEGRNNQPQHF. The CDR3 DNA is TGTGCCAGCATAGGGGGCGAGGGCCGGAACAATCAGCCCCAGCATTTT.

The chain couples TRBV9 to TRBJ2-1; 8 bases agree with TRBD1. The CDR3 length is 14 residues. CDR1 is SGDLS, CDR2 YYNGEE, per germline. Unmatched junction bases numbered 2, after V lost 0 bases and J lost 6 bases. CDR3 protein: CASSVGTGINEQFF. The CDR3 region has the DNA TGTGCCAGCAGCGTAGGGACAGGGATCAATGAGCAGTTCTTC.

This chain joins TRBV10-3 and TRBJ2-1, with 7 bases that match TRBD2. This CDR3 is built from 19 residues. Per the germline V gene, CDR1 is ENHRY and CDR2 is SYGVKD. V lost 0 bases, J lost 7 bases, and 18 bases stayed unmatched. The CDR3 spells CAISESPQSRASGWNEQFF. CDR3 coding DNA: TGTGCCATCAGTGAGTCGCCTCAATCAAGGGCTAGCGGCTGGAATGAGCAGTTCTTC.

This clone was seen more than once but under ten times. CDR3 residues: CASSVNRNSNQPQHF. For the CDR3, the DNA is TGTGCCAGCAGTGTGAACAGGAATAGCAATCAGCCCCAGCATTTT. The chain couples TRBV2 to TRBJ1-5; weak D call: TRBD1 (5 bases). V was pared by 4 bases and J by 0 bases, with 10 bases between. Germline assignment: CDR1 SNHLY and CDR2 FYNNEI. The CDR3 sequence is 15 residues long. Using reference TRBV2 and TRBJ1-5 for the parts outside the CDR3, the full variable domain is EPEVTQTPSHQVTQMGQEVILRCVPISNHLYFYWYRQILGQKVEFLVSFYNNEISEKSEIFDDQFSVERPDGSNFTLKIRSTKLEDSAMYFCASSVNRNSNQPQHFGDGTRLSIL.

V is TRBV29-1 and J is TRBJ2-7, with D possibly being TRBD2 (5 bases). CDR1 and CDR2 from the germline V gene are SQVTM and ANQGSEA. V was trimmed by 4 bases and J by 5 bases, leaving 15 bases between them. The CDR3 covers 13 residues. The CDR3 DNA reads as TGCAGCGTTGGAGTCGCCGGGAACCACGAGCAGTACTTC. Protein sequence: CSVGVAGNHEQYF.

This clone has only one observation. The chain combines TRBV4-3 with TRBJ2-3, with TRBD2 matching 12 bases. The germline V gene encodes CDR1 LGHNA and CDR2 YSLEER. The CDR3 runs to 17 residues. Trimming cost V 0 bases and J 5 bases; bases outside gene matches: 6. The CDR3, as DNA: TGCGCCAGCAGCCAAGAGGCTAGCGGGGGGGTGAGAGATACGCAGTATTTT. As protein: CASSQEASGGVRDTQYF.

The rearrangement joins TRBV12-3 or TRBV12-4 to TRBJ2-4, with D unresolved. V was pared by 1 base and J by 6 bases, with 4 bases between. The CDR3 length is 12 residues. The CDR3 sequence: CASSLGRNIQYF. Here the CDR3 DNA reads TGTGCCAGCAGTTTAGGCAGAAACATTCAGTACTTC.

The rearrangement joins TRBV7-2 to TRBJ2-3; D unresolved. The V end was cut by 1 base, the J end by 0 bases, with 11 bases between. The CDR3 length is 16 residues. Germline values: CDR1 SGHTA, CDR2 FQGNSA. CDR3 in amino acids: CASSLVSTSSTDTQYF. The CDR3 nucleotides read TGTGCCAGCAGCTTAGTGTCTACCTCGAGCACAGATACGCAGTATTTT.